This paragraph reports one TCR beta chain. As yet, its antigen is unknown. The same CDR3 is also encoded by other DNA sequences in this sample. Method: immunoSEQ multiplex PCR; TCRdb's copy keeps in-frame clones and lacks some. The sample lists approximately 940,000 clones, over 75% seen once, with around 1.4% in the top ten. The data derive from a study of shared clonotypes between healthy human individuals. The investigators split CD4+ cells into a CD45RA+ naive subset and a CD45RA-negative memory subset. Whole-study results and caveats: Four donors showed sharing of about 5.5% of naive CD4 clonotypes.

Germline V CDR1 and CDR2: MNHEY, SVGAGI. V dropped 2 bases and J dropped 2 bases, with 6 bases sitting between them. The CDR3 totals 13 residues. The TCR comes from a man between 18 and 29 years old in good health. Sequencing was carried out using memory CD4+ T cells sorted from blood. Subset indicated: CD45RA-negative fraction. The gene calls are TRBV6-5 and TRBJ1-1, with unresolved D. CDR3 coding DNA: TGTGCCAGCAGTTACATGGGTAACACTGAAGCTTTCTTT. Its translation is CASSYMGNTEAFF.